What follows are 21 T cell receptor beta chains derived from one specimen sequenced in a study of CD8+CD57+ T cells in acquired aplastic anemia. The study profiled TCR beta VDJ and CDR3 using genomic DNA as template. TCRdb re-derived calls from the reads in MiXCR, one entry per CDR3 protein. The table has some 200,000 distinct CDR3 sequences, approximately 48% seen once. Individuals selected for sequencing had exhibited CD8+CD57+ cell expansion on flow cytometry. The sequencing input was sorted CD4+, CD8+, or CD8+CD57+ T cells (not recorded which) from PBMCs. These receptors originate from a human donor with aplastic anemia.

V usage is TRBV30 and J usage is TRBJ2-7; 8 positions agree with TRBD2. Trimming took 3 bases from V and 2 from J; bases not matched to a gene: 6. Germline CDR1 is GTSNPN and CDR2 is SVGIG (reference sequence). The CDR3 is 14 amino acids. The CDR3 is CAWSEKLAAYEQYF. Here the CDR3 DNA reads TGTGCCTGGAGCGAAAAACTAGCGGCCTACGAGCAGTACTTC.

With respect to this clonotype: Just one base apart from a much larger clone, this may be a read error. The chain links TRBV5-4 to TRBJ1-4; 7 bases map to TRBD1. The CDR3 spans 15 residues. CDR1 SGHNT and CDR2 YYREEE come from the germline V gene (reference sequence). The DNA for the CDR3 is TGTGCCGGCAGCGCCACAGGGGCTGGGGATGAAAAACTGTTTTTT. Translating gives CAGSATGAGDEKLFF.

This clonotype was counted many times. The chain employs TRBV29-1 and TRBJ2-2, with 13 bases lining up with TRBD2. V shed 6 bases and J 7 bases; nucleotides not matched to a gene: 8. The CDR3 has 15 amino acids. CDR1 SQVTM and CDR2 ANQGSEA come from the germline V gene. The CDR3 DNA sequence: TGCAGCGTAGACACTAGCGGGGGGGCTATCGGGGAGCTGTTTTTT. Its protein is CSVDTSGGAIGELFF.

This clonotype was counted many times. The genes are TRBV6-1 and TRBJ2-7; 9 bases map to TRBD1. Trimming at V came to 2 bases and at J to 4 bases, leaving 3 bases not matched to a gene. The CDR3 has 14 residues. Germline assignment: CDR1 MNHNS and CDR2 SASEGT. The CDR3 loop reads CASSETGQGYEQYF. The CDR3 bases are TGTGCCAGCAGTGAAACTGGACAGGGGTACGAGCAGTACTTC.

On this clonotype itself: Given a much more abundant clone one base away, this may be a read error. The J gene is TRBJ2-3, the V gene TRBV6-1; unclear D gene. Germline assignment: CDR1 MNHNS and CDR2 SASEGT. CDR3 length equals 13 residues. V was pared by 11 bases and J by 0 bases, with 12 bases between. Here the CDR3 reads CALLRFSTDTQYF. In DNA, the CDR3 is TGTGCCCTGTTGCGTTTCAGCACAGATACGCAGTATTTT.

J is TRBJ2-6 and V is TRBV2; D possibly corresponds to TRBD1 (6 bases). Per the germline V gene, CDR1 is SNHLY and CDR2 is FYNNEI. Between the trimmed V and J ends, which lost 6 bases and 4 bases, there was a span of 10 bases. The CDR3 covers 14 residues. CDR3 bases: TGTGCCAGCAGGCTCGGACAGGGGGCCAACGTCCTGACTTTC. Protein: CASRLGQGANVLTF.

The chain combines TRBV19 with TRBJ2-7, with TRBD1 matching over 8 bases. Germline values: CDR1 LNHDA, CDR2 SQIVND (reference sequence). The V gene end was trimmed by 5 bases and the J gene end by 6 bases; junction bases not matched to a gene: 6. This CDR3 is 13 amino acids long. In nucleotides, the CDR3 is TGTGCCAGTAGTTTCCGGACAGGGACCGAGCAGTACTTC. It is translated as CASSFRTGTEQYF.

As regards this clonotype: The CDR3 carries no conserved terminal phenylalanine or tryptophan, so it likely arises from a read error. Because the CDR3's place on the DNA is in doubt, the DNA is left out and the CDR3 is given as listed by TCRdb. V is TRBV7-8 and J is TRBJ2-7; TRBD2 was called by the table and not checked on the DNA. The germline CDR1 and CDR2 sequences are SGHVS and FQNEAQ. The CDR3 is 12 residues long, counting both termini. This CDR3 reads CASSPRRHGLAG.

This clonotype was observed many times. The genes are TRBV27 and TRBJ1-6; D is unclear. Germline V gives CDR1 MNHEY, CDR2 SMNVEV (reference sequence). Deletions cut 5 bases from V and 6 bases from J, with 14 bases between. This CDR3 has 15 amino acids. CDR3 amino acids: CASSPSAAGNSPLHF. Here the CDR3 DNA reads TGTGCCAGCAGTCCGTCCGCAGCGGGTAATTCACCCCTCCACTTT.

The chain has TRBV20-1 and TRBJ2-7; 8 bases match TRBD1. V shed 6 bases and J 3 bases; nucleotides not matched to a gene: 10. Germline loops: CDR1 DFQATT, CDR2 SNEGSKA (reference sequence). CDR3 size: 14 residues. In nucleotides, the CDR3 is TGCAGTGCCACTGAGGCGGGACAGGACTACGAGCAGTACTTC. Translated, it gives CSATEAGQDYEQYF.

This clonotype was observed many times. The chain links TRBV10-2 to TRBJ2-5, with D possibly being TRBD2 (5 bases). The length of the CDR3 is 16 residues. V shed 0 bases and J shed 1 base, with 12 bases lying between them. CDR1 is WSHSY, CDR2 SAAADI, per germline. The CDR3, as DNA: TGCGCCAGCAGTGAGTCCCGTAGAGGGATCCAAGAGACCCAGTACTTC. The encoded protein is CASSESRRGIQETQYF.

The CDR3 coding sequence is TGTGCCAGCAGCTGGGGGGGACAGAGCTACGAGCAGTACTTC. Protein product: CASSWGGQSYEQYF. This chain links TRBV5-4 with TRBJ2-7; the D gene could be TRBD1 or TRBD2 (7 bases each). The CDR3 is 14 residues long. Trimming shortened V by 3 bases and J by 3 bases, and 13 bases separated the two germline ends. Germline loops: CDR1 SGHNT, CDR2 YYREEE (reference sequence).

This clonotype turned up a few times. The CDR3 region is CASSATPTYEQYF. In DNA, the CDR3 is TGTGCCAGCAGCGCTACACCAACCTACGAGCAGTACTTC. The rearrangement uses TRBV9 and TRBJ2-7; D ambiguous. V was trimmed by 3 bases and J by 2 bases, leaving 9 bases between them. Germline V lookup: CDR1 SGDLS, CDR2 YYNGEE. CDR3 length: 13 amino acids.

V gene TRBV3-1 combines with J gene TRBJ2-3, with TRBD2 identical over 11 bases. Germline-derived CDR1 and CDR2 are LGHDT and YNNKEL (reference sequence). This CDR3 comprises 16 residues. V was clipped by 4 bases and J by 2 bases; unmatched bases: 5. This CDR3 reads CASSPASGGFTDTQYF. Here the CDR3 DNA reads TGTGCCAGCAGCCCCGCTAGCGGGGGGTTCACAGATACGCAGTATTTT.

This clonotype has a count of ten or more. V gene TRBV9 combines with J gene TRBJ2-1; tentatively, D is TRBD2 (6 bases). CDR3 length: 14 amino acids. The V gene's germline CDR1 is SGDLS and CDR2 YYNGEE. Trimming took 4 bases from V and 10 from J, leaving 18 bases between them. CDR3 sequence: CASSRGGLSGEQFF. CDR3 sequence (DNA): TGTGCCAGCAGCCGTGGGGGACTCTCAGGGGAGCAGTTCTTC. Filled out from reference TRBV9 and TRBJ2-1, the complete variable domain reads DSGVTQTPKHLITATGQRVTLRCSPRSGDLSVYWYQQSLDQGLQFLIQYYNGEERAKGNILERFSAQQFPDLHSELNLSSLELGDSALYFCASSRGGLSGEQFFGPGTRLTVL.

This rearrangement joins TRBV29-1 to TRBJ2-6, with D tentatively TRBD2 (5 bases). CDR3 length equals 14 residues. The V end was cut by 3 bases, the J end by 2 bases, with 8 bases between. In germline, CDR1 is SQVTM, CDR2 ANQGSEA. The CDR3 reads CSVEVGTGANVLTF. Written as DNA, the CDR3 is TGCAGCGTTGAGGTCGGGACTGGGGCCAACGTCCTGACTTTC.

The V call is TRBV7-9, the J call TRBJ2-5; tentative D call: TRBD2 (5 bases). The germline gives CDR1 SEHNR, CDR2 FQNEAQ (reference sequence). The V and J ends lost 2 bases and 1 base respectively, with 11 bases between them. This CDR3 has 15 amino acids. The CDR3 region has the DNA TGTGCCAGCAGCTTACCACGGGGTCTCCAAGAGACCCAGTACTTC. Residues: CASSLPRGLQETQYF.

The V gene is TRBV11-1, the J gene TRBJ2-7, with a weak D call TRBD2 (5 bases). V lost 1 base to trimming and J lost 11 bases, with 12 bases between them. Germline V gives CDR1 SGHAT, CDR2 FQDESV (reference sequence). CDR3 length: 12 residues. In DNA form, the CDR3 reads TGTGCCAGCAGCTTAGTTCGGGGAGCCGAGTACTTC. This sequence encodes CASSLVRGAEYF.

The rearrangement links TRBV9 to TRBJ1-2, with a tentative D call TRBD1 (6 bases). This CDR3 has 15 residues. V was clipped by 0 bases and J by 6 bases, with 15 bases between them. Germline CDR1 reads SGDLS; CDR2 reads YYNGEE. The CDR3 nucleotides read TGTGCCAGCAGCGTAGAGGTGTGGGACACGCATGGCTACACCTTC. Its protein is CASSVEVWDTHGYTF. Using reference TRBV9 and TRBJ1-2 for the parts outside the CDR3, the full variable domain is DSGVTQTPKHLITATGQRVTLRCSPRSGDLSVYWYQQSLDQGLQFLIQYYNGEERAKGNILERFSAQQFPDLHSELNLSSLELGDSALYFCASSVEVWDTHGYTFGSGTRLTVV.

The chain combines TRBV7-2 with TRBJ1-2; possibly TRBD1 for D (6 bases). This CDR3 spans 18 amino acids. Germline values: CDR1 SGHTA, CDR2 FQGNSA. Trimming removed 0 bases at V and 3 bases at J, with 20 bases between. CDR3: CASSLADIAGVGDYGYTF. The DNA for the CDR3 is TGTGCCAGCAGCTTAGCGGATATAGCAGGGGTTGGGGACTATGGCTACACCTTC.

V and J are TRBV7-9 and TRBJ2-7; perhaps TRBD1 as D (6 bases). Looked up from germline, CDR1 is SEHNR and CDR2 is FQNEAQ (reference sequence). The CDR3 runs 14 residues. V was pared by 0 bases and J by 5 bases, with 11 bases between. The CDR3 is CASSLAVRGHEQYF. In DNA, the CDR3 is TGTGCCAGCAGCTTAGCCGTCAGGGGCCACGAGCAGTACTTC. Supplemented by reference TRBV7-9 and TRBJ2-7, the full variable domain reads DTGVSQNPRHKITKRGQNVTFRCDPISEHNRLYWYRQTLGQGPEFLTYFQNEAQLEKSRLLSDRFSAERPKGSFSTLEIQRTEQGDSAMYLCASSLAVRGHEQYFGPGTRLTVT.